One sample yielded the 8 T cell receptor beta chains listed below, sequenced in a study of regulatory T cells in long-lasting Graves disease. Libraries of TCR beta came from iRepertoire HTBI primers plus Arm-PCR of CDR3 regions. TCRdb redid the calling of the multiplex PCR reads with MiXCR, one entry per CDR3 protein. The sample records some 400,000 distinct CDR3 sequences, around 14% being singletons. Time point described: newly diagnosed GD, antithyroid drugs for less than 3 months. RNA from PBMCs was the source of the TCR library. Another study also made use of these data, one on T cells in Graves' hyperthyroidism and ophthalmopathy.

This sample comprised peripheral blood mononuclear cells (PBMCs), obtained at new diagnosis, from a patient treated with antithyroid drugs. These TCRs come from a young woman with Graves disease.

This clonotype was seen at least ten times. The rearrangement uses TRBV12-3 or TRBV12-4 and TRBJ2-5; the match to TRBD1 covers 8 bases. After removal of 3 bases from V and 3 bases from J, the junction contained 3 bases not matched to a gene. The CDR3 consists of 14 residues. In DNA, the CDR3 is TGTGCCAGCAGTTTGTTGGGACAGGAAGAGACCCAGTACTTC. It is translated as CASSLLGQEETQYF.

This chain uses TRBV7-9 with TRBJ2-7; 9 nucleotides line up with TRBD1. Germline V gene sequence: CDR1 SEHNR, CDR2 FQNEAQ (reference sequence). The CDR3 runs 15 residues. V dropped 4 bases and J dropped 1; count of bases not matched to a gene: 5. The CDR3 here is CASSSGQGMSYEQYF. The CDR3 DNA sequence: TGTGCCAGCAGCTCGGGACAGGGTATGTCCTACGAGCAGTACTTC.

This clonotype was detected many times. The chain combines TRBV5-5 with TRBJ2-5; the D is unclear. CDR3 length: 15 amino acids. The V gene lost 3 bases and the J gene lost 1 base, with 13 bases spanning the gap. Germline V gene lookup returns CDR1 SGHKS and CDR2 YYEKEE (reference sequence). CDR3 sequence: CASSSLWAVQETQYF. The CDR3 region has the DNA TGTGCCAGCAGCTCGCTGTGGGCCGTCCAAGAGACCCAGTACTTC.

This clonotype appeared many times. This chain uses TRBV2 with TRBJ2-1; TRBD2 matches 11 bases. Germline V lookup: CDR1 SNHLY, CDR2 FYNNEI. After removal of 4 bases from V and 3 bases from J, the junction contained 5 bases not matched to a gene. The CDR3 contains 16 residues. The CDR3, as DNA: TGTGCCAGCAGTGGTGCCGGGACTAGCGGCTACAATGAGCAGTTCTTC. Amino acid sequence: CASSGAGTSGYNEQFF.

There are many counts of this clonotype. The rearrangement uses TRBV12-3 or TRBV12-4 and TRBJ1-5, with 10 bases identical to TRBD1. The CDR3 sequence is 13 residues long. With V trimmed by 6 bases and J by 7 bases, 3 bases remained unmatched. CDR3 DNA sequence: TGTGCCAGCAGCGACAGGGGGCACCAGCCCCAGCATTTT. Amino acid sequence: CASSDRGHQPQHF.

The chain combines TRBV4-1 with TRBJ2-2; TRBD1 matches at 8 bases. The CDR3 has 16 amino acids. V shed 3 bases, J shed 1 base, and the junction held 4 bases outside the gene matches. Germline V CDR1 and CDR2: MGHRA, YSYEKL. The CDR3 DNA sequence: TGCGCCAGCAGCCAGCCGGGACAGGAGAACACCGGGGAGCTGTTTTTT. It yields the protein CASSQPGQENTGELFF.

The chain recombines TRBV29-1 with TRBJ2-1, with TRBD1 matching 8 bases. In germline, CDR1 is SQVTM, CDR2 ANQGSEA. J was trimmed by 0 bases and V by 2 bases; bases with no gene match: 3. The CDR3 consists of 15 residues. Written as DNA, the CDR3 is TGCAGCGTTGAAAACAGGGGGGACTCCTACAATGAGCAGTTCTTC. The encoded protein is CSVENRGDSYNEQFF.

This clonotype was picked up a small number of times. The chain links TRBV19 to TRBJ1-1; possibly TRBD1 for D (6 bases). V was clipped by 10 bases and J by 1 base, with 13 bases between them. The germline V gene encodes CDR1 LNHDA and CDR2 SQIVND (reference sequence). The CDR3 consists of 13 residues. This CDR3 is CAIRPGQNTEAFF. The CDR3 DNA sequence: TGTGCCATCCGCCCGGGACAGAACACTGAAGCTTTCTTT.